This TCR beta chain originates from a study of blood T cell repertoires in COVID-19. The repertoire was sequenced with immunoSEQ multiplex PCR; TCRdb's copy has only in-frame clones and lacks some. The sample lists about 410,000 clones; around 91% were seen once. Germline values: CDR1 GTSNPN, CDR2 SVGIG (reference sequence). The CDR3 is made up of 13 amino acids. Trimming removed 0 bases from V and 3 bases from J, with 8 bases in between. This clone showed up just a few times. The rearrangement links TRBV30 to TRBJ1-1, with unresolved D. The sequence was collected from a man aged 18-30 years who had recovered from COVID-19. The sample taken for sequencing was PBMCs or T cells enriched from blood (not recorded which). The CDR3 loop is CAWSVARYTEAFF. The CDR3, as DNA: TGTGCCTGGAGTGTAGCCCGATACACTGAAGCTTTCTTT. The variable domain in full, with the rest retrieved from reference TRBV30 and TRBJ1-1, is SQTIHQWPATLVQPVGSPLSLECTVEGTSNPNLYWYRQAAGRGLQLLFYSVGIGQISSEVPQNLSASRPQDRQFILSSKKLLLSDSGFYLCAWSVARYTEAFFGQGTRLTVV.